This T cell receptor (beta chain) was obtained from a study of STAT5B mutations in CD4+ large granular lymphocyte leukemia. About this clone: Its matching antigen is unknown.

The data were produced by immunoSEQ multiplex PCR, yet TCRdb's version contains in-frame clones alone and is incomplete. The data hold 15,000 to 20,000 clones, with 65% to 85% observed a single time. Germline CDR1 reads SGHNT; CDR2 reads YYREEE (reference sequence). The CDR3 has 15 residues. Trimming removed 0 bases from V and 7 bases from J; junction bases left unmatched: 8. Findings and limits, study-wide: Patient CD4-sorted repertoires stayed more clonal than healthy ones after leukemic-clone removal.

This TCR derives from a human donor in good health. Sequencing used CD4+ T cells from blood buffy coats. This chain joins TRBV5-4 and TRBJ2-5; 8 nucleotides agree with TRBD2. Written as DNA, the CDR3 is TGTGCCAGCAGCTTGGCCGGGACTAGGGGAGGGACCCAGTACTTC. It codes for CASSLAGTRGGTQYF. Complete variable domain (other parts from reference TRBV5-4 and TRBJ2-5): ETGVTQSPTHLIKTRGQQVTLRCSSQSGHNTVSWYQQALGQGPQFIFQYYREEENGRGNFPPRFSGLQFPNYSSELNVNALELDDSALYLCASSLAGTRGGTQYFGPGTRLLVL.